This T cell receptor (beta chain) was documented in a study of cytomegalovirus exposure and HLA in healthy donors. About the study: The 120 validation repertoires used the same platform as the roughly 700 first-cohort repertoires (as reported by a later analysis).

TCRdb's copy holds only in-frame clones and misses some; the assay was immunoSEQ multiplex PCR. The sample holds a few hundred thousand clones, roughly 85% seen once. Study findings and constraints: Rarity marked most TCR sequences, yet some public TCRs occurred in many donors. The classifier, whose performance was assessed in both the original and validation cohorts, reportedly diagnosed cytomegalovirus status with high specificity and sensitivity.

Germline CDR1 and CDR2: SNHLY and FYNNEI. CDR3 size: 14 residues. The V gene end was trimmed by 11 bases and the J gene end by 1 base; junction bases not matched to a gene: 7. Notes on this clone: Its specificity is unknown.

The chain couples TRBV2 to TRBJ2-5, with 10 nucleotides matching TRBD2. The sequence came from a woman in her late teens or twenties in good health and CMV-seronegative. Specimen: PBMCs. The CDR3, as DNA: TGTGCCTTCCGGACTAGCGGACTCCAAGAGACCCAGTACTTC. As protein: CAFRTSGLQETQYF. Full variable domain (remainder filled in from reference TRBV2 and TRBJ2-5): EPEVTQTPSHQVTQMGQEVILRCVPISNHLYFYWYRQILGQKVEFLVSFYNNEISEKSEIFDDQFSVERPDGSNFTLKIRSTKLEDSAMYFCAFRTSGLQETQYFGPGTRLLVL.